This TCR beta chain was identified in a study of blood T cells in healthy people across ages. Points from the study as a whole: With age, beta diversity per million T cells declined roughly linearly, significantly by approximately 41.

Combining a sample-barcoded 5' primer with a J-beta primer mix, a second PCR ran for roughly 7 to 12 cycles. From the 5' RACE reads, TCRdb called clonotypes with MiXCR, one entry per CDR3 protein. The sample shows 650,000 to 800,000 distinct CDR3 sequences, under 45% of them seen only once. The germline gives CDR1 SGHDN, CDR2 FVKESK. The CDR3 has 13 amino acids. V shed 0 bases and J shed 5 bases, with 7 bases lying between them. A remark on this clonotype: The antigen is not known.

Input material: blood. The chain recombines TRBV14 with TRBJ1-1; D uncertain. The clonotype comes from a man aged 55-75 years in good health. The CDR3 DNA is TGTGCCAGCAGCCAAGATGGGAGGACTGAAGCTTTCTTT. This encodes CASSQDGRTEAFF.